This T cell receptor (beta chain) was identified during a study of blood T cell repertoires in COVID-19. On the study more broadly: Acute-phase and convalescent COVID-19 samples originated in the United States, Italy and Spain. PBMCs, B-cell-depleted T cells, or T cells provided the cDNA or gDNA that made up the material.

This CDR3 comprises 12 residues. The germline V gene has CDR1 SGHAT and CDR2 FQNNGV. The V end lost 1 base, the J end lost 5 bases, and 5 bases lay between the germline ends. The authors' processing: Quantification of nucleated cells was approximated via reference gene primer amplification. The table came from immunoSEQ multiplex PCR; TCRdb's copy has only in-frame clones and leaves some out. The V and J calls and clone size were taken over from that table, and D and trimming were inferred from the DNA. The repertoire holds roughly 100,000 clones, with around nine tenths as singletons. Sequencing was done on a sample of peripheral blood. This rearrangement joins TRBV11-2 to TRBJ2-5; D is unresolved. This clonotype was obtained from a middle-aged man with active or convalescent COVID-19. The CDR3 loop is CASSLGLETQYF. The CDR3 nucleotides read TGTGCCAGCAGCTTAGGACTGGAGACCCAGTACTTC.